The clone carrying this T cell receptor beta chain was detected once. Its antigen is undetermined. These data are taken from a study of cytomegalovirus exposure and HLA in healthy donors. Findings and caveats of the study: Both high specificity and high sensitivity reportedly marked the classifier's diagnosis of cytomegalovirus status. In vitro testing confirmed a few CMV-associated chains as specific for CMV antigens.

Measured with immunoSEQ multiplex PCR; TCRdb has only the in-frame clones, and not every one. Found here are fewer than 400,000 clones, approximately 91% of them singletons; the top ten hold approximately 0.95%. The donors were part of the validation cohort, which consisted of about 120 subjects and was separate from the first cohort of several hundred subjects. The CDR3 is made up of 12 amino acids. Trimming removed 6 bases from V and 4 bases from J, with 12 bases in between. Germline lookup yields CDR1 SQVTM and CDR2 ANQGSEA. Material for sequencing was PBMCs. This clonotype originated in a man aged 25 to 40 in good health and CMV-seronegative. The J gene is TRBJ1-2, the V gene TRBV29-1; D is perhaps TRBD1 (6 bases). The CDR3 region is CSVRGLLYGYTF. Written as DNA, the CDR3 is TGCAGCGTCAGGGGTCTACTCTATGGCTACACCTTC.